This entry is about one T cell receptor (beta chain). Antigen specificity is unknown. This sample is drawn from a study of memory CD4+ T cells and cytomegalovirus serostatus. Whole-study results and caveats: Of 150 to 200 reported CMV TCRbeta sequences, 67 were found in memory CD4+ repertoires.

The V gene lost 4 bases and the J gene lost 0 bases, with 12 bases spanning the gap. The CDR3 consists of 15 residues. Germline V gene sequence: CDR1 SGHNT, CDR2 YYREEE (reference sequence). Sequenced by immunoSEQ multiplex PCR; TCRdb stores in-frame clones only, minus some. The table lists about 75,000 clones, roughly three quarters of them singletons, with just over 2.5% in the top ten. Single viable CD3+CD4+CD8-CD45RO+ cells were sorted as the memory CD4+ T cells. Serum IgG to CMV pp150, pp28, p38 and p52 defined serostatus. Positive selection with CD4 microbeads enriched total CD4+ T cells. The chain joins TRBV5-4 to TRBJ2-3, with D hard to call. The source is an adult in good health and CMV-seropositive. The sample comprised memory CD4+ T cells from blood. This CDR3 reads CASSQAGSSTDTQYF. The CDR3 DNA reads TGTGCCAGCAGCCAGGCCGGATCTAGCACAGATACGCAGTATTTT.